The clone carrying this TCR beta chain was detected only once. Study processing details: Nucleated cell number was recorded as an estimate derived from reference gene primer amplification. Repertoires were generated with immunoSEQ multiplex PCR, while TCRdb's copy carries only in-frame clones and drops some. That table gives V, J and clone size, and the DNA gave D and trimming. This table has 25,000 or so clones, roughly 89% appearing once. The sample originates from a study of blood T cell repertoires in COVID-19. Study overall: Acute-phase and convalescent COVID-19 samples originated in the United States, Italy and Spain. Sources were T cells, B-cell-depleted T cells, or PBMCs; the material itself was cDNA or gDNA.

The CDR3 totals 14 residues. V shed 0 bases and J shed 6 bases, with 6 bases lying between them. Germline V CDR1 and CDR2: LGHNA, YSLEER. Sample: peripheral blood. This chain joins TRBV4-3 and TRBJ1-6; D gene unclear. This sequence was found in a woman older than 75 with active or convalescent COVID-19. The CDR3 DNA sequence: TGCGCCAGCAGCCAAGACCCCGGTAATTCACCCCTCCACTTT. Residues: CASSQDPGNSPLHF.